The T cell receptor (beta chain) under discussion was sequenced for a study of CD8+CD57+ T cells in acquired aplastic anemia. About the research overall: An average of 3.2 ug of DNA was obtained from sorted CD4+ and CD8+ cells.

TCR beta VDJ and CDR3 were profiled, and genomic DNA was the template. One entry per CDR3 protein results from TCRdb running MiXCR on the reads. The sample lists under 250,000 distinct CDR3 sequences, 60% to 80% seen once, with roughly 62% in the top ten. The patients chosen for sequencing had shown expansion of CD8+CD57+ cells (detected by flow cytometry). Patients, without exception, had severe acquired aplastic anemia. The V segment lost 4 bases and the J segment 1 base; nucleotides outside the gene matches: 2. Per germline, CDR1 MGHDK and CDR2 SYGVNS. The CDR3 loop spans 16 amino acids. The source of this sequence is a human donor with aplastic anemia. The V call is TRBV25-1, the J call TRBJ2-3; 13 bases line up with TRBD2. The sample taken for sequencing was sorted CD4+, CD8+, or CD8+CD57+ T cells (not recorded which) from PBMCs. The CDR3 DNA reads as TGTGCCAGCAGTGCCGGACTAGCGGGGGGCACAGATACGCAGTATTTT. Its translation: CASSAGLAGGTDTQYF.